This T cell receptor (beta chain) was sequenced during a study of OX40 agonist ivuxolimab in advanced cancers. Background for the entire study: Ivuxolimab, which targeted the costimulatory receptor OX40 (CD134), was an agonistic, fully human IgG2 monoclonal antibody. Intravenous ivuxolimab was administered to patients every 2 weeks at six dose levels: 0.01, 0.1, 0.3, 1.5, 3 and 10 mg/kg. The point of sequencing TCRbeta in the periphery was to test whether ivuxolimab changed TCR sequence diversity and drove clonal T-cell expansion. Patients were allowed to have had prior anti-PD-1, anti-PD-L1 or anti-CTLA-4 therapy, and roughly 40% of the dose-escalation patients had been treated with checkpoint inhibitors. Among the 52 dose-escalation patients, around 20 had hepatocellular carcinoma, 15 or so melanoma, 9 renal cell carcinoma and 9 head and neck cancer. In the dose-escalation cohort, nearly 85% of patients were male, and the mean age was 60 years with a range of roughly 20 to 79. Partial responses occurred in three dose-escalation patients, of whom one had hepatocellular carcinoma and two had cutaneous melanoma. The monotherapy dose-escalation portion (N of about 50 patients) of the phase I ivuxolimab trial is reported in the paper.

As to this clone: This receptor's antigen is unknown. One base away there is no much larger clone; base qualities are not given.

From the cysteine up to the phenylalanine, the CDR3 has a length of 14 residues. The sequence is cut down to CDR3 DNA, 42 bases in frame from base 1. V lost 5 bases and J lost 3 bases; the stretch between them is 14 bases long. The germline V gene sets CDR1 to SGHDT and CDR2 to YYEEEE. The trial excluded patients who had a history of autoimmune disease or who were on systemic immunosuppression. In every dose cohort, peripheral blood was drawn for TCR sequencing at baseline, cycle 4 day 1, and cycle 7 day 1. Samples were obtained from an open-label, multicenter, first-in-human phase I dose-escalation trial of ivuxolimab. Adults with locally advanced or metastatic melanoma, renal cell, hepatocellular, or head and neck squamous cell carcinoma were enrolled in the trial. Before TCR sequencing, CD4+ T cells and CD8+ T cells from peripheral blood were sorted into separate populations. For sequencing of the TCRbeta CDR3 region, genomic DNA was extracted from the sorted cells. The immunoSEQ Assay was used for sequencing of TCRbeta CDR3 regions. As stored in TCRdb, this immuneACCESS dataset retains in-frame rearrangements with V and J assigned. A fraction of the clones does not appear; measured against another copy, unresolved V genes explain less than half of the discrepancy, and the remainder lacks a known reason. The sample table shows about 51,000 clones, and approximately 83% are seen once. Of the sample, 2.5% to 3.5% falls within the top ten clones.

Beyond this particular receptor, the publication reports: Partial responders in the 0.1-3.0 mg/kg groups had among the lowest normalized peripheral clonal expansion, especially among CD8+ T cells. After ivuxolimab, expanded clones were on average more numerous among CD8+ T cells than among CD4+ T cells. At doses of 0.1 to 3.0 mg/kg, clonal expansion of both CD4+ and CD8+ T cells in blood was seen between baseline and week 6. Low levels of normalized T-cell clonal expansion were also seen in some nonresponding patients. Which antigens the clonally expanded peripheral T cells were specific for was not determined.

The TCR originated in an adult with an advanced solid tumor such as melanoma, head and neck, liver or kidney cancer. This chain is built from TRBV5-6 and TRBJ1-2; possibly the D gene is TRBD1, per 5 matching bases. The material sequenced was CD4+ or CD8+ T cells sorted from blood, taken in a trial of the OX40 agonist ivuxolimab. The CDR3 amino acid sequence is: CASRPTGTDYGYTF. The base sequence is TGTGCCAGCAGGCCTACCGGGACGGACTATGGCTACACCTTC. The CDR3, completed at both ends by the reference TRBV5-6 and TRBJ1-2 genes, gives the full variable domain DAGVTQSPTHLIKTRGQQVTLRCSPKSGHDTVSWYQQALGQGPQFIFQYYEEEERQRGNFPDRFSGHQFPNYSSELNVNALLLGDSALYLCASRPTGTDYGYTFGSGTRLTVV.